This T cell receptor beta chain was profiled in a study of technical replicates of blood from a handful of donors. Clones were sequenced by immunoSEQ multiplex PCR, and TCRdb holds only the in-frame ones, with some missing. This sample has roughly 50,000 clones, with approximately 92% found just once. The length of the CDR3 is 14 residues. The V and J ends lost 1 base and 5 bases respectively, with 12 bases between them. Germline assignment: CDR1 PRHDT and CDR2 FYEKMQ (reference sequence). This sequence originates from a human donor in good health. Some clones in this sample may be carry-over from other donors' samples. The sequenced material came from PBMCs. The V gene is TRBV13, the J gene TRBJ2-7; D is possibly TRBD1 (5 bases). CDR3 in DNA: TGTGCCAGCAGCTTAGAAGGGGTCGACCACGAGCAGTACTTC. It translates to CASSLEGVDHEQYF.